One and the same sample provided the 10 T cell receptor beta chains below, sequenced in a study of blood T cell repertoires in COVID-19. TCRdb keeps only in-frame clones here, not all; method: immunoSEQ multiplex PCR. Here the sample spans tens of thousands of clones, roughly 85% being singletons. Sequencing was carried out using peripheral blood. The receptors were gathered from a human donor in a cohort sampled during active COVID-19.

This chain links TRBV7-6 with TRBJ2-7; D might be TRBD1 (5 bases). V was shortened by 8 bases and J by 0 bases, with 14 bases between the two germline ends. This CDR3 spans 14 amino acids. The germline V gene encodes CDR1 SGHVS and CDR2 FNYEAQ. CDR3 loop: CASSLRASSYEQYF. DNA for the CDR3: TGTGCCAGCTCACTCAGGGCTAGCTCCTACGAGCAGTACTTC.

The chain has TRBV28 and TRBJ1-6; the D is unclear. The germline gives CDR1 MDHEN, CDR2 SYDVKM. The germline V and J ends were trimmed by 5 bases and 13 bases, with 21 bases remaining between them. This CDR3 spans 15 amino acids. The CDR3 sequence is CASSPSAGRDPPLHF. The CDR3 DNA reads as TGTGCCAGCAGTCCCTCGGCAGGCCGGGATCCGCCCCTCCACTTT.

V gene TRBV3-1 (or the pseudogene TRBV3-2) combines with J gene TRBJ2-7; D possibly corresponds to TRBD2 (6 bases). CDR1 is LGHDT and CDR2 is YNNKEL in the germline V gene (reference sequence). V shed 4 bases and J shed 0 bases, with 13 bases lying between them. The CDR3 is 15 residues long. The CDR3 coding sequence is TGTGCCAGCAGCCCCCTTGCGGGGAGCTCCTACGAGCAGTACTTC. Translated, it gives CASSPLAGSSYEQYF.

This chain connects TRBV5-1 to TRBJ2-3; 9 positions match TRBD2. Per germline, CDR1 SGHRS and CDR2 YFSETQ. This CDR3 comprises 16 residues. Trimming removed 0 bases from V and 2 bases from J; junction bases left unmatched: 4. The CDR3 region is CASSLGLAGNTDTQYF. Written as DNA, the CDR3 is TGCGCCAGCAGCTTGGGGCTAGCGGGGAACACAGATACGCAGTATTTT.

The gene calls are TRBV3-1 (or the pseudogene TRBV3-2) and TRBJ2-7, with TRBD2 matching over 14 bases. This CDR3 has 16 residues. Germline V gene data show CDR1 as LGHDT and CDR2 as YNNKEL (reference sequence). Trimming took 3 bases from V and 11 from J; bases not matched to a gene: 12. CDR3 loop: CASSQAGTSGSRRKYF. CDR3 sequence (DNA): TGTGCCAGCAGCCAGGCTGGGACTAGCGGGAGTAGGAGGAAGTACTTC.

The genes are TRBV19 and TRBJ1-4; a possible D gene is TRBD1 (6 bases). The CDR3 loop spans 14 amino acids. Germline V gene data show CDR1 as LNHDA and CDR2 as SQIVND (reference sequence). V lost 3 bases to trimming and J lost 8 bases, with 13 bases between them. For the CDR3, the DNA is TGTGCCAGTAGTATCGGGGGGGCTCGGGAAAAACTGTTTTTT. Residues: CASSIGGAREKLFF.

V and J are TRBV5-1 and TRBJ1-2; D may be TRBD1 (6 bases). The ends were cut back, 4 bases at V and 1 base at J, with 20 bases in the middle. There are 17 residues in the CDR3. Germline loops: CDR1 SGHRS, CDR2 YFSETQ. The CDR3 bases are TGCGCCAGCAGCGCCAGACCTGGACAGACGCTTAACTATGGCTACACCTTC. It encodes CASSARPGQTLNYGYTF.

A few counts support this clone. The V gene is TRBV19, the J gene TRBJ2-2; TRBD1 matches 10 bases. V dropped 5 bases and J dropped 6; count of bases not matched to a gene: 9. Germline lookup yields CDR1 LNHDA and CDR2 SQIVND (reference sequence). The CDR3 has 16 amino acids. CDR3: CASSHRQGAMAGELFF. The CDR3, as DNA: TGTGCCAGTAGTCATCGACAGGGGGCGATGGCCGGGGAGCTGTTTTTT.

In DNA, the CDR3 is TGCGCCAGCAGCTCCGGACAGGCGGTGATCACAGATACGCAGTATTTT. This gives the protein CASSSGQAVITDTQYF. The V and J genes are TRBV5-1 and TRBJ2-3; TRBD1 matches 7 bases. The CDR3 totals 16 residues. Germline V lookup: CDR1 SGHRS, CDR2 YFSETQ. With 3 bases clipped from V and 2 bases from J, the junction kept 9 bases outside the gene matches. The variable domain in full, with the rest retrieved from reference TRBV5-1 and TRBJ2-3, is KAGVTQTPRYLIKTRGQQVTLSCSPISGHRSVSWYQQTPGQGLQFLFEYFSETQRNKGNFPGRFSGRQFSNSRSEMNVSTLELGDSALYLCASSSGQAVITDTQYFGPGTRLTVL.

This chain connects TRBV7-8 to TRBJ1-6, with no clear D. CDR3 length: 12 amino acids. Trimming shortened V by 2 bases and J by 10 bases, and 6 bases separated the two germline ends. Germline CDR1 and CDR2: SGHVS and FQNEAQ. CDR3 sequence reads: CASSLTRSPLHF. The CDR3 coding sequence is TGTGCCAGCAGCTTAACGCGATCACCCCTCCACTTT.